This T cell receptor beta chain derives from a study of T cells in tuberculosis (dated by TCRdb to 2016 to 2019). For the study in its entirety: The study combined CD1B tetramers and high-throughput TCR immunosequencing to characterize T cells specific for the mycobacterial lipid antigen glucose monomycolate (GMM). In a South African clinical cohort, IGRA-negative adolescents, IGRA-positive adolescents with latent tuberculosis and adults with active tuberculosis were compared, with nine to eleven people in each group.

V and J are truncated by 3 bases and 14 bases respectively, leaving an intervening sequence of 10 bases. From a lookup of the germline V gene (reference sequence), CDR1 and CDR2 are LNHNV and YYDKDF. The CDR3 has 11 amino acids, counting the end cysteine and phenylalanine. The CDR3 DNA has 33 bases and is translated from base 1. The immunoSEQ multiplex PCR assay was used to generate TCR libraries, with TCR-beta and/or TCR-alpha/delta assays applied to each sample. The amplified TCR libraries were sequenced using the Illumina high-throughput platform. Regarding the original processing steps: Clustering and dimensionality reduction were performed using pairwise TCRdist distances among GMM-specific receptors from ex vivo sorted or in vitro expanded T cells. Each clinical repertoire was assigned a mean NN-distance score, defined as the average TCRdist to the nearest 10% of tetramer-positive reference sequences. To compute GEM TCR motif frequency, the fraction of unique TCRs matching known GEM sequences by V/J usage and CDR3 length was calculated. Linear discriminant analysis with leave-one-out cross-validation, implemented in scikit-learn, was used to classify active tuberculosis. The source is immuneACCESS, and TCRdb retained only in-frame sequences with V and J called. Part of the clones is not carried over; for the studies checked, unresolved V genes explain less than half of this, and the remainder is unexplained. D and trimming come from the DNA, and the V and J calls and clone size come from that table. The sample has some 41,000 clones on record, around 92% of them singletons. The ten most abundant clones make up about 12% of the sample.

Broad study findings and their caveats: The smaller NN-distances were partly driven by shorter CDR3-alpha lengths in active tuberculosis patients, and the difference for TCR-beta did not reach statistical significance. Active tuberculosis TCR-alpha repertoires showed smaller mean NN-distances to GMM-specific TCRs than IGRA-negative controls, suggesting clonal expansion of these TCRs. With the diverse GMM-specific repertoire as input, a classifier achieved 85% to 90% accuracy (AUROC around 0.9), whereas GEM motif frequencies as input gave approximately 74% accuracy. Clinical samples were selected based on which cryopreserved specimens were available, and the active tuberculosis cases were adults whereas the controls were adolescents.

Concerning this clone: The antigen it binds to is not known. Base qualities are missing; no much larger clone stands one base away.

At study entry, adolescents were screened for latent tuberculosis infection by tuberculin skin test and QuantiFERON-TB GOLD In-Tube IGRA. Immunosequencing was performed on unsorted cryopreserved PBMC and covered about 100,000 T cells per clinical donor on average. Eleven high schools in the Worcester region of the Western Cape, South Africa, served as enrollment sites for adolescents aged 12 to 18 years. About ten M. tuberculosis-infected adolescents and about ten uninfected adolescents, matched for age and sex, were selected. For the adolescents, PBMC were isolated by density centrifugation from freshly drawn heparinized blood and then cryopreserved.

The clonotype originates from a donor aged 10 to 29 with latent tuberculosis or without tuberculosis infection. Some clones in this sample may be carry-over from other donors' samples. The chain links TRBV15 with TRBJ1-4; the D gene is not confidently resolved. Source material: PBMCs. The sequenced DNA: TGTGCCACCAGCAGGGCAGGCCAGCTGTTTTTT. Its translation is CATSRAGQLFF.